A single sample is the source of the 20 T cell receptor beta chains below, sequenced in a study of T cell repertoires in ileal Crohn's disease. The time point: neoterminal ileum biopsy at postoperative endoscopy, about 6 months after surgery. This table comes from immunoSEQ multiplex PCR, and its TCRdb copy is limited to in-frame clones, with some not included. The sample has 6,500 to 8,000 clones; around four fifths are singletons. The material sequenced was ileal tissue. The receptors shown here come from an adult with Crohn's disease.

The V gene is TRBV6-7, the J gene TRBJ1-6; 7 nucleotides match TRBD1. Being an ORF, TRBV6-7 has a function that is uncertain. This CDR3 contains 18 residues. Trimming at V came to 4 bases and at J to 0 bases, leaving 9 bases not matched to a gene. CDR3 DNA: TGTGCCAGCAGTTCCGGGACAGTGAACTTCTCCTATAATTCACCCCTCCACTTT. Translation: CASSSGTVNFSYNSPLHF.

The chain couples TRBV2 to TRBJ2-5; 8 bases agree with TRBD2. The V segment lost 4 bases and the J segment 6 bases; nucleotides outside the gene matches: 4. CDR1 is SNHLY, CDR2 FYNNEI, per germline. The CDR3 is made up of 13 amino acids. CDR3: CASSGTSPQTQYF. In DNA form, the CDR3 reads TGTGCCAGCAGTGGGACTAGCCCACAGACCCAGTACTTC.

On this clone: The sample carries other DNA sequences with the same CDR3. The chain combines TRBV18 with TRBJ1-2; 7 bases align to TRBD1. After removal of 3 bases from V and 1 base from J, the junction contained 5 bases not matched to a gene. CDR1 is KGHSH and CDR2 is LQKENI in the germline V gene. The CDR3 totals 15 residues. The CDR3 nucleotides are TGTGCCAGCTCACCTAGCCGGGACAGTAACTATGGCTACACCTTC. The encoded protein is CASSPSRDSNYGYTF.

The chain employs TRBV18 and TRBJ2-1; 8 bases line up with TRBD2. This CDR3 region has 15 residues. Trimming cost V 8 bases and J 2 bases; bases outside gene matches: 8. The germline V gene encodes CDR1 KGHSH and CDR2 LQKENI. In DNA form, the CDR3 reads TGTGCCAGCGCGGGGGAGCGGGGGCCCTACAATGAGCAGTTCTTC. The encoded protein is CASAGERGPYNEQFF. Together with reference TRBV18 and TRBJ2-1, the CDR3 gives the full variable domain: NAGVMQNPRHLVRRRGQEARLRCSPMKGHSHVYWYRQLPEEGLKFMVYLQKENIIDESGMPKERFSAEFPKEGPSILRIQQVVRGDSAAYFCASAGERGPYNEQFFGPGTRLTVL.

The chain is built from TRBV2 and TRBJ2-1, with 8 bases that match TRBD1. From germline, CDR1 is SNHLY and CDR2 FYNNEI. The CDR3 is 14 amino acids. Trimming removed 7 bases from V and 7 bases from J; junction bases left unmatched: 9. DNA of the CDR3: TGTGCCAGCAATAACAGGGGGACGTGGAATGAGCAGTTCTTC. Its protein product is CASNNRGTWNEQFF.

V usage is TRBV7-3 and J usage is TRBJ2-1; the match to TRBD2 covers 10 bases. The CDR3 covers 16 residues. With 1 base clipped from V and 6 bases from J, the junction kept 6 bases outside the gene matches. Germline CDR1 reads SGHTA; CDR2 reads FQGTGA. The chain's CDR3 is CASSLRPSGGLNEQFF. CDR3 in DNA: TGTGCCAGCAGCTTAAGGCCTAGCGGGGGCCTCAATGAGCAGTTCTTC.

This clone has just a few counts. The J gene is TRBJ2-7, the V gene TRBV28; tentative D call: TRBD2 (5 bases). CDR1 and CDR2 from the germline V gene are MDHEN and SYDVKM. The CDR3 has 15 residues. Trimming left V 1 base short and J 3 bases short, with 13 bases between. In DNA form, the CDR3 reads TGTGCCAGCAGTTTATTTATCGAGGGTGGCTACGAGCAGTACTTC. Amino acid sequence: CASSLFIEGGYEQYF.

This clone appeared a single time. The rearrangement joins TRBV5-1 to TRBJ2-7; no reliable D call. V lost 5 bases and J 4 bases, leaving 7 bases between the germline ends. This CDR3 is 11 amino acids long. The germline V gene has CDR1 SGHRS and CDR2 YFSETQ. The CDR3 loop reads CASSGQYEQYF. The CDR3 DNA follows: TGCGCCAGCAGTGGCCAGTACGAGCAGTACTTC.

The CDR3 reads CASSQEVGVAARKQYF. DNA of the CDR3: TGCGCCAGCAGCCAAGAGGTAGGGGTGGCTGCTAGGAAGCAGTACTTC. The genes are TRBV4-1 and TRBJ2-7; possible D gene TRBD1, 5 bases. The CDR3 covers 16 residues. Germline V CDR1 and CDR2: MGHRA, YSYEKL. Trimming shortened V by 0 bases and J by 8 bases, and 20 bases separated the two germline ends.

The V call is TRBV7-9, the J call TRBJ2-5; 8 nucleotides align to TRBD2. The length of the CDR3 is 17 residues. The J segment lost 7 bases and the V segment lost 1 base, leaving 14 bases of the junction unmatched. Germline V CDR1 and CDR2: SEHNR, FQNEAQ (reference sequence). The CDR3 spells CASSLDSGSGGRVTQYF. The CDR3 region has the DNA TGTGCCAGCAGCTTAGATTCGGGGAGCGGGGGCCGGGTGACCCAGTACTTC.

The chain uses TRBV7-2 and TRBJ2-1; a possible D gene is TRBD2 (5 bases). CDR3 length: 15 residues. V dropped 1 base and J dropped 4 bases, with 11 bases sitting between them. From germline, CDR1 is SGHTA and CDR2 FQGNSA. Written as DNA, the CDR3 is TGTGCCAGCAGCTTAGGAGCGGATATTTACAATGAGCAGTTCTTC. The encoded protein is CASSLGADIYNEQFF.

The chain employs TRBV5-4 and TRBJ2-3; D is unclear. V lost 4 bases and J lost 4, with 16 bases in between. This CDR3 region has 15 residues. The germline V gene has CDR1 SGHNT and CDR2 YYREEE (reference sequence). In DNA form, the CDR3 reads TGTGCCAGCAGCGACGAGGCCGGTAAAGCAGATACGCAGTATTTT. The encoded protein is CASSDEAGKADTQYF.

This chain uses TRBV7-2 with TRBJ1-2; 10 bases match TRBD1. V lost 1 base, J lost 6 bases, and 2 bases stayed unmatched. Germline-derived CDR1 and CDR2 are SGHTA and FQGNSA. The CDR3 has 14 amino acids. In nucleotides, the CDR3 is TGTGCCAGCAGCTTAGAGGGACAGGGGCATGGCTACACCTTC. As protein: CASSLEGQGHGYTF.

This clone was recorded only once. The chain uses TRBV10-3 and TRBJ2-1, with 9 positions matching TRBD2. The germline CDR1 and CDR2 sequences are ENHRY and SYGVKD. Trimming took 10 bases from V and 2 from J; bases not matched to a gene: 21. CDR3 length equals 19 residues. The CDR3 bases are TGTGCCACGAGGAACTCTCTTAGCGGGGGTCCGGGCACCTACAATGAGCAGTTCTTC. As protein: CATRNSLSGGPGTYNEQFF.

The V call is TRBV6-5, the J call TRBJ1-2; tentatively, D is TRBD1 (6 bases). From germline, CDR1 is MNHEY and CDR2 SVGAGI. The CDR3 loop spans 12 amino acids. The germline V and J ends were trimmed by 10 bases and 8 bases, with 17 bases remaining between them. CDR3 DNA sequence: TGTGCCACGTGGGAGGGGGTAAAGGGCTACACCTTC. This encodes CATWEGVKGYTF.

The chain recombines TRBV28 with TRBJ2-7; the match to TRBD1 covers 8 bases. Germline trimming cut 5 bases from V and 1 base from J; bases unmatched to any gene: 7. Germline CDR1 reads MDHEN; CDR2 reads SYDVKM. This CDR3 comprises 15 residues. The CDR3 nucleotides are TGTGCCAGCAGTAGCCCCCGACAGGGGTCCTACGAGCAGTACTTC. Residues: CASSSPRQGSYEQYF. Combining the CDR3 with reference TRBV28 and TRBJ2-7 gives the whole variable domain DVKVTQSSRYLVKRTGEKVFLECVQDMDHENMFWYRQDPGLGLRLIYFSYDVKMKEKGDIPEGYSVSREKKERFSLILESASTNQTSMYLCASSSPRQGSYEQYFGPGTRLTVT.

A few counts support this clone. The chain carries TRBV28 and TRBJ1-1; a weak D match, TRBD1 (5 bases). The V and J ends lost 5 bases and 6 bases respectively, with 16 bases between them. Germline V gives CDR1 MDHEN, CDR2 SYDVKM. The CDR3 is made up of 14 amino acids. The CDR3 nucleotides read TGTGCCAGCAGTCCCCTGAGGGCGGGGGCTGAAGCTTTCTTT. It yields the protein CASSPLRAGAEAFF.

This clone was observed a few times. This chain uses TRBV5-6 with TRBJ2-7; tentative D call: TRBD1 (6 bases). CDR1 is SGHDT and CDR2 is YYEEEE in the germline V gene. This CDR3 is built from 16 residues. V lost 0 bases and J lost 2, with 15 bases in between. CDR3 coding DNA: TGTGCCAGCAGCTTGGCCCCTGCAGGGGTTCCCTACGAGCAGTACTTC. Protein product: CASSLAPAGVPYEQYF.

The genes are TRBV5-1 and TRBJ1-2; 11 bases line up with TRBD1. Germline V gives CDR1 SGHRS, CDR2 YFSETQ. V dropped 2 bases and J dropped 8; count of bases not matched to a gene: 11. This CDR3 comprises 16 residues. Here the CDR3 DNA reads TGCGCCAGCAGCTTAGTCGGCGGACAGGGGGCGCAGGGCTACACCTTC. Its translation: CASSLVGGQGAQGYTF.

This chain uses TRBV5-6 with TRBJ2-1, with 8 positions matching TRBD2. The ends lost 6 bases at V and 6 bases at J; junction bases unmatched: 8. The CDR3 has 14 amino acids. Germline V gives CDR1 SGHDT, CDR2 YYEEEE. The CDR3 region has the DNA TGTGCCAGCACCTCTCGGGGGGGCCCCAATGAGCAGTTCTTC. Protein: CASTSRGGPNEQFF.